This TCR beta chain was recorded in a study of T cell repertoires in cytomegalovirus infection (dated by TCRdb to about 2019). For the study in its entirety: Because public TCR beta signatures pointed to carriage of CMV infection together with the matching HLA type, the HLA type of each donor mattered for the analysis.

The sequencing machine was an Illumina HiSeq 1500. The raw public reads went through TCRdb reprocessing: fastp at Q25, MiXCR clone calling, in-frame beta chains kept. Every distinct CDR3 protein forms one entry, paired with its most common genes and DNA. The table for this sample lists roughly 760,000 distinct CDR3 sequences; 35% to 40% of them were counted only once. About 2.8% of the sample comes from the top ten. A word on this clonotype: Its antigen has not been determined. The input lacks base qualities; no much larger clone sits a single base away.

What the study reported, not specific to this receptor: In both this cohort and an independent cohort of some 380 donors, the cumulative frequency of public TCR beta family members distinguished carriers of CMV infection plus the relevant HLA type. The ex vivo response was dominated by HLA-C-restricted CMV-specific TCR beta clonotypes, which also provided the single most frequent clonotype in two of eight donors.

The germline V gene encodes CDR1 SGHTA and CDR2 FQGNSA. The CDR3 covers 13 residues, taking in both the cysteine and the phenylalanine. Only the CDR3 portion is preserved as DNA: 39 bases, with reading frame beginning at the first base. Trimming at the junction amounts to 4 bases on V and 3 bases on J, and the germline ends lie 9 bases apart. Recombination connected TRBV7-2 to TRBJ1-2; the D gene remains uncertain. The sequenced material came from PBMCs. The TCR was taken from a human donor in good health (CMV status not recorded). Some clones in this sample may be carry-over from other donors' samples. The CDR3: CASSSQVHYGYTF. The bases are TGTGCCAGCAGCTCGCAGGTGCACTATGGCTACACCTTC. Beyond the CDR3, the reference TRBV7-2 and TRBJ1-2 genes provide the residues; the full variable domain reads: GAGVSQSPSNKVTEKGKDVELRCDPISGHTALYWYRQSLGQGLEFLIYFQGNSAPDKSGLPSDRFSAERTGGSVSTLTIQRTQQEDSAVYLCASSSQVHYGYTFGSGTRLTVV.